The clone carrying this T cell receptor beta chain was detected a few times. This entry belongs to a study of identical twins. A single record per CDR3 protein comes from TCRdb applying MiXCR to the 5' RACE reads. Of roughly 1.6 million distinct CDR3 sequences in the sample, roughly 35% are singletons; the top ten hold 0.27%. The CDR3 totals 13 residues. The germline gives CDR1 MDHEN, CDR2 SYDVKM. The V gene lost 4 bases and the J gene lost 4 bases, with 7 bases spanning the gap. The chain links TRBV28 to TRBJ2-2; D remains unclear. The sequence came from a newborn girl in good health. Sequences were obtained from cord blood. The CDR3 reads CASSSASTGELFF. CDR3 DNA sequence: TGTGCCAGCAGTTCGGCATCCACCGGGGAGCTGTTTTTT.